The 16 T cell receptor beta chains below come from one sample, sequenced in a study of PD-L1 blockade in urothelial cancer. Time point in this sample: pretreatment peripheral blood. The method was immunoSEQ multiplex PCR; TCRdb's version includes in-frame clones alone and lacks a portion of them. The sample yields around 70,000 clones, almost 90% seen once. Material: PBMCs, obtained around atezolizumab (anti-PD-L1) treatment. These receptors were obtained from a man aged 65 to 79 with urothelial cancer.

The chain is built from TRBV7-8 and TRBJ2-7; D might be TRBD1 (5 bases). The CDR3 contains 14 residues. V lost 5 bases and J lost 0, with 11 bases in between. CDR1 SGHVS and CDR2 FQNEAQ come from the germline V gene. This CDR3 reads CASSPSTASYEQYF. In DNA form, the CDR3 reads TGTGCCAGCAGCCCCTCGACAGCCTCCTACGAGCAGTACTTC.

This chain connects TRBV28 to TRBJ1-4; no reliable D call. The CDR3 has 13 residues. Trimming stripped 8 bases from V and 7 bases from J, with 14 bases between. Germline lookup yields CDR1 MDHEN and CDR2 SYDVKM. The chain's CDR3 is CASGEGIREKLFF. The CDR3 region has the DNA TGTGCCAGCGGCGAGGGTATTCGTGAAAAACTGTTTTTT.

The chain couples TRBV19 to TRBJ1-4; 10 bases map to TRBD1. V was clipped by 7 bases and J by 6 bases; unmatched bases: 5. In germline, CDR1 is LNHDA, CDR2 SQIVND (reference sequence). The CDR3 is made up of 14 amino acids. CDR3 in DNA: TGTGCCAGTATGGGGACAGGGGACTATGAAAAACTGTTTTTT. It translates to CASMGTGDYEKLFF.

The chain uses TRBV9 and TRBJ2-1; D remains ambiguous. The CDR3 is 13 amino acids. Germline-derived CDR1 and CDR2 are SGDLS and YYNGEE. V shed 7 bases and J shed 7 bases, with 15 bases lying between them. CDR3 amino acids: CASGRTPPNEQFF. CDR3 nucleotide sequence: TGTGCCAGCGGGCGCACCCCTCCAAATGAGCAGTTCTTC.

The chain couples TRBV5-4 to TRBJ1-3; 9 bases line up with TRBD1. CDR3 length: 16 residues. The ends lost 0 bases at V and 5 bases at J; junction bases unmatched: 6. Per the germline V gene, CDR1 is SGHNT and CDR2 is YYREEE (reference sequence). This chain's CDR3 is CASSLVGQGVRNTIYF. CDR3 DNA sequence: TGTGCCAGCAGCTTGGTGGGACAGGGCGTACGAAACACCATATATTTT.

V and J are TRBV4-2 and TRBJ2-3; possible D gene TRBD2, 6 bases. The V end was cut by 4 bases, the J end by 3 bases, with 17 bases between. Per the germline V gene, CDR1 is LGHNA and CDR2 is YNFKEQ. The CDR3 has 16 amino acids. DNA of the CDR3: TGTGCCAGCAGCCGGACTCCGGGAGTTAGGACAGATACGCAGTATTTT. This gives the protein CASSRTPGVRTDTQYF.

V and J are TRBV5-1 and TRBJ2-7, with 15 bases identical to TRBD2. Germline V lookup: CDR1 SGHRS, CDR2 YFSETQ. V was clipped by 1 base and J by 6 bases; unmatched bases: 8. The CDR3 has 17 residues. The CDR3 DNA reads TGCGCCAGCAGCTTGTTAGGACTAGCGGGAGGGCCGGGCGAGCAGTACTTC. Amino acids: CASSLLGLAGGPGEQYF.

V is TRBV6-1 and J is TRBJ2-5; 8 bases match TRBD1. The CDR3 sequence is 13 residues long. V shed 6 bases and J 5 bases; nucleotides not matched to a gene: 5. Germline values: CDR1 MNHNS, CDR2 SASEGT. CDR3 residues: CASRAGGGETQYF. In nucleotides, the CDR3 is TGTGCCAGCAGGGCAGGGGGCGGGGAGACCCAGTACTTC.

This chain connects TRBV19 to TRBJ2-1; TRBD1 matches 7 bases. Germline CDR1 LNHDA, CDR2 SQIVND (reference sequence). The CDR3 consists of 13 residues. After removal of 4 bases from V and 6 bases from J, the junction contained 3 bases not matched to a gene. Here the CDR3 reads CASSRQGANEQFF. For the CDR3, the DNA is TGTGCCAGTAGTAGACAGGGTGCCAATGAGCAGTTCTTC.

This chain links TRBV19 with TRBJ1-5, with a weak D call TRBD1 (5 bases). CDR1 and CDR2 from the germline V gene are LNHDA and SQIVND (reference sequence). With 2 bases removed from V and 5 bases from J, the gap between germline ends came to 10 bases. The CDR3 consists of 14 residues. This CDR3 reads CASSIRRGDQPQHF. CDR3 coding DNA: TGTGCCAGTAGTATACGACGGGGGGATCAGCCCCAGCATTTT.

This sequence joins TRBV19 and TRBJ2-1, with TRBD2 identical over 13 bases. CDR3 size: 18 residues. From germline, CDR1 is LNHDA and CDR2 SQIVND (reference sequence). V trimming: 6 bases; J trimming: 4 bases; junction bases outside the gene matches: 12. The CDR3 region is CASRSSAWTSGSYNEQFF. CDR3 nucleotides: TGTGCCAGTAGATCTTCCGCATGGACTAGCGGGAGTTACAATGAGCAGTTCTTC.

V gene TRBV28 combines with J gene TRBJ1-2; TRBD1 matches at 7 bases. Germline V gene sequence: CDR1 MDHEN, CDR2 SYDVKM. The CDR3 runs to 14 residues. With 2 bases clipped from V and 7 bases from J, the junction kept 7 bases outside the gene matches. The CDR3 DNA reads as TGTGCCAGCAGTTTAACTCGACAGGGCGGTGGCTACACCTTC. This gives the protein CASSLTRQGGGYTF.

This sequence joins TRBV5-1 and TRBJ1-1; 9 bases align to TRBD1. Germline trimming cut 7 bases from V and 4 bases from J; bases unmatched to any gene: 2. The CDR3 contains 12 residues. Germline lookup yields CDR1 SGHRS and CDR2 YFSETQ. The CDR3 protein is CASGTGFTEAFF. The CDR3 region has the DNA TGCGCCAGCGGGACAGGGTTCACTGAAGCTTTCTTT.

The chain employs TRBV5-1 and TRBJ1-5, with D hard to call. The CDR3 length is 15 residues. The germline CDR1 and CDR2 sequences are SGHRS and YFSETQ. With 0 bases removed from V and 0 bases from J, the gap between germline ends came to 7 bases. Here the CDR3 reads CASSLEEYSNQPQHF. Here the CDR3 DNA reads TGCGCCAGCAGCTTGGAAGAGTATAGCAATCAGCCCCAGCATTTT.

V is TRBV28 and J is TRBJ1-2; D gene unclear. The CDR3 is 13 amino acids. Looked up from germline, CDR1 is MDHEN and CDR2 is SYDVKM. The ends were cut back, 6 bases at V and 4 bases at J, with 12 bases in the middle. CDR3 sequence (DNA): TGTGCCAGCAGCCCGACTGAGACCTATGGCTACACCTTC. Residues: CASSPTETYGYTF.

J is TRBJ2-3 and V is TRBV19, with TRBD1 identical over 9 bases. J lost 6 bases, V lost 5 bases, and 6 bases had no gene match. This CDR3 contains 14 residues. Germline V gene data show CDR1 as LNHDA and CDR2 as SQIVND (reference sequence). Here the CDR3 DNA reads TGTGCCAGTAGTCTGGGGACAGGGTCGGATACGCAGTATTTT. Protein product: CASSLGTGSDTQYF.